Below, 21 T cell receptor beta chains from the same sample are listed, as sequenced in a study of T cells expressing NK-cell markers. One entry per CDR3 protein, without DNA, is what TCRdb gives after re-calling the 5' RACE reads. Its table records 20,000 to 25,000 distinct CDR3 sequences. Sequenced material: blood T cells: a sorted CD56 or NKG2C T cell subset, CD4+ or CD8+ T cells, or bulk PBMC T cells (not recorded which). The origin of the receptors is a man aged 18-75 years in good health.

The V and J genes are TRBV29-1 and TRBJ1-1; TCRdb's D gene call, TRBD1, goes unchecked for lack of DNA. The CDR3 has 14 residues. Per germline, CDR1 SQVTM and CDR2 ANQGSEA. The CDR3 here is CSAARGAPNTEAFF.

The chain links TRBV12-3 or TRBV12-4 to TRBJ1-1; TCRdb names TRBD1, which stays unverified in the absence of DNA. This CDR3 has 13 residues. Here the CDR3 reads CASCPTPLVEAFF.

The chain recombines TRBV6-5 with TRBJ2-7; the D call of TRBD2 rests on TCRdb alone, since no DNA is present to check it. This CDR3 is built from 16 residues. CDR1 is MNHEY, CDR2 SVGAGI, per germline. CDR3 sequence reads: CASSYSMRAAGYEQYF.

The CDR3 spells CATSKDRGYEKLFF. The J gene is TRBJ1-4, the V gene TRBV15; there is no DNA to check the TCRdb D call of TRBD1. The length of the CDR3 is 14 residues. Germline V CDR1 and CDR2: LNHNV, YYDKDF (reference sequence).

This rearrangement joins TRBV12-3 or TRBV12-4 to TRBJ2-5; TCRdb's D call of TRBD2 is untestable without DNA. This CDR3 region has 16 residues. CDR3 in amino acids: CASSRGLADEAETQYF.

The gene calls are TRBV10-3 and TRBJ2-7. The CDR3 consists of 16 residues. Germline V gives CDR1 ENHRY, CDR2 SYGVKD. CDR3 sequence reads: CAISGRPDGKLDEQYF.

This chain uses TRBV6-1 with TRBJ2-3; TCRdb's D gene call, TRBD1, goes unchecked for lack of DNA. Germline assignment: CDR1 MNHNS and CDR2 SASEGT. The CDR3 runs 14 residues. The CDR3 protein is CASRSDSAADTQYF.

V usage is TRBV7-2 and J usage is TRBJ2-1; no DNA is available, so the TRBD2 call from TCRdb remains unchecked. The CDR3 is 16 amino acids. Per germline, CDR1 SGHTA and CDR2 FQGNSA. The CDR3 is CASSLARRVYKGEQFF.

The rearrangement uses TRBV7-7 and TRBJ2-5. The CDR3 sequence is 12 residues long. Germline CDR1 reads SSHAT; CDR2 reads FNYEAQ (reference sequence). The CDR3 protein is CASSQNKETQYF.

The V call is TRBV28, the J call TRBJ2-5; checking the TCRdb D call of TRBD2 is not possible without DNA. The CDR3 loop spans 15 amino acids. Germline values: CDR1 MDHEN, CDR2 SYDVKM. The CDR3 spells CASSRGRATQETQYF.

J is TRBJ2-4 and V is TRBV29-1. This CDR3 comprises 13 residues. CDR1 SQVTM and CDR2 ANQGSEA come from the germline V gene. The CDR3 loop is CSVETDGENIQYF.

The chain recombines TRBV5-1 with TRBJ1-2; TCRdb's D call, TRBD1, is unchecked because there is no DNA. Germline V gene sequence: CDR1 SGHRS, CDR2 YFSETQ. The CDR3 runs 15 residues. CDR3 in amino acids: CASSPPTGEVYGYTF.

This clonotype shows up as large (0.1 to 1%) by frequency. The genes are TRBV29-1 and TRBJ1-2. Germline assignment: CDR1 SQVTM and CDR2 ANQGSEA. The CDR3 has 11 amino acids. CDR3 protein: CSGEGTYGYTF.

This sequence joins TRBV4-2 and TRBJ2-7. Germline CDR1 and CDR2: LGHNA and YNFKEQ. This CDR3 has 13 residues. The CDR3: CASSQDSGYEQYF.

J is TRBJ2-7 and V is TRBV28; TCRdb's D gene call, TRBD1, goes unchecked for lack of DNA. CDR3 size: 15 residues. Germline CDR1 is MDHEN and CDR2 is SYDVKM. CDR3: CASSSPPGVVYEQYF. The full variable domain, its missing parts supplied by reference TRBV28 and TRBJ2-7, is DVKVTQSSRYLVKRTGEKVFLECVQDMDHENMFWYRQDPGLGLRLIYFSYDVKMKEKGDIPEGYSVSREKKERFSLILESASTNQTSMYLCASSSPPGVVYEQYFGPGTRLTVT.

The CDR3 region is CASSVASDRGTGKLFF. The chain carries TRBV9 and TRBJ1-4; the D call from TCRdb, TRBD1, cannot be confirmed without DNA. The CDR3 is 16 residues long. Germline assignment: CDR1 SGDLS and CDR2 YYNGEE.

The rearrangement links TRBV4-2 to TRBJ2-5; with no DNA, the TCRdb D assignment of TRBD2 cannot be verified. Germline V gene sequence: CDR1 LGHNA, CDR2 YNFKEQ. The CDR3 totals 19 residues. The CDR3 loop is CASSQRLAGGFGVVETQYF.

This chain links TRBV12-3 or TRBV12-4 with TRBJ1-1. This CDR3 has 13 residues. The CDR3: CASSTGMNTEAFF.

The rearrangement joins TRBV12-3 or TRBV12-4 to TRBJ2-7; TCRdb calls TRBD1, which cannot be checked without DNA. There are 15 residues in the CDR3. The chain's CDR3 is CASSPGGLGGHEQYF.

The rearrangement links TRBV4-1 to TRBJ2-1; TCRdb indicates TRBD2, and absent DNA this call remains unverified. From germline, CDR1 is MGHRA and CDR2 YSYEKL. This CDR3 has 15 amino acids. The CDR3 loop reads CASSSPGTNNREQFF.

V gene TRBV20-1 combines with J gene TRBJ2-1; checking the TCRdb D call of TRBD2 is not possible without DNA. The CDR3 runs 14 residues. Germline CDR1 DFQATT, CDR2 SNEGSKA (reference sequence). The chain's CDR3 is CSAFQSGGANEQFF.